The source of this T cell receptor (beta chain) is a study of CD8 T cells in ankylosing spondylitis. Study-wide results and limits: Several highly homologous variants made up a TCR beta motif, and this motif appeared characteristic of ankylosing spondylitis blood.

Quantitative 5'-RACE with molecular barcodes was used to make the TCR beta libraries. TCRdb itself ran the 5' RACE reads through MiXCR, one entry per CDR3 protein. The sample contains over 150,000 distinct CDR3 sequences, more than 10% of which appear only once. About this clonotype itself: Its antigen is still unknown.

The germline gives CDR1 SGDLS, CDR2 YYNGEE. Deletions cut 0 bases from V and 1 base from J, with 13 bases between. This CDR3 has 16 residues. The clonotype was recovered from a male donor with ankylosing spondylitis or in good health (not recorded which). V gene TRBV9 combines with J gene TRBJ2-5; D possibly corresponds to TRBD2 (7 bases). The sequencing sample was made of blood, either unsorted or a sorted T cell fraction (not recorded which). DNA of the CDR3: TGTGCCAGCAGCGTAGAGGCGGGGGCCTTCCAAGAGACCCAGTACTTC. Residues: CASSVEAGAFQETQYF.